This T cell receptor beta chain was identified in a study of CXCR3-negative and CXCR3-positive naive CD8 T cells. About the research overall: Overall TRB read output was some 140 million, and each library contained about 1.5 +/- 0.3 million reads.

As to this clonotype: Its antigen is not known.

Each CD8+ T cell subset was sorted in triplicate, hundreds of thousands of cells each. Regarding the study as a whole: Post-cryopreservation CXCR3 expression was partly diminished, and the bulk of assays employed fresh PBMCs. Whereas both naive subsets had comparably high diversity, memory CD8+ cells had much lower diversity.

The CDR3 length is 16 residues. Germline CDR1 and CDR2: LGHNA and YNFKEQ. UMI-tagged TRB cDNA libraries were built via 5' RACE. Using the 5' RACE reads, TCRdb records one entry per CDR3 protein without DNA. The listing records some 41,000 distinct CDR3 sequences. The chain recombines TRBV4-2 with TRBJ2-7; absent DNA, TCRdb's TRBD1 call cannot be checked. The receptor comes from a human donor in good health. Some clones in this sample may be carry-over from other donors' samples. The sequencing sample was made of memory CD8+ T cells from blood. The CDR3: CASSQGLRDSSYEQYF.